This TCR beta chain was documented in a study of control samples from healthy donors and cancer patients. The sample holds one count of this clone. Method: immunoSEQ multiplex PCR; TCRdb's copy keeps in-frame clones and lacks some. The sample has 130,000 or so clones, about 88% seen once. Germline V gives CDR1 LNHDA, CDR2 SQIVND (reference sequence). V lost 3 bases and J lost 5, with 8 bases in between. The CDR3 is made up of 12 amino acids. This sequence originates from a man aged 50 to 59 in good health. V gene TRBV19 combines with J gene TRBJ2-7; D call uncertain. Sequencing was performed on blood. CDR3 region: CASSMRQDEQYF. The CDR3, as DNA: TGTGCCAGTAGTATGCGTCAGGACGAGCAGTACTTC.